These T cell receptor beta chains were read from a single sample in a study of blood T cells in healthy people across ages. Each CDR3 protein gets one entry after TCRdb re-called the 5' RACE reads with MiXCR. The table includes 2 million or so distinct CDR3 sequences, 40% to 55% detected once. Sequencing was performed on blood. These receptors came from a woman aged 40 to 50 in good health. Both conserved end residues are part of each CDR3. D genes are given only for firm matches. Expanded clones are given a class, and other clones once, few, many or no size at all.

d_call	v_call	clone_size	j_call	cdr3_nt	cdr3_aa
-	TRBV12-3/TRBV12-4	few	TRBJ2-5	TGTGCCAGCAGCCCCGACACCGCCCAAGAGACCCAGTACTTC	CASSPDTAQETQYF
TRBD1	TRBV4-3	few	TRBJ1-4	TGCGCCAGCAGCCAGGCAACCGGGACAGGAGGTGAAAAACTGTTTTTT	CASSQATGTGGEKLFF
TRBD2	TRBV28	-	TRBJ2-7	TGTGCCAGCACCCTTCCGGCTAGCGGGGGGCGTAACGAGCAGTACTTC	CASTLPASGGRNEQYF
TRBD2	TRBV6-2/TRBV6-3	few	TRBJ2-7	TGTGCCAGCAGGACACTAGCGGGGAAGGGCTACGAGCAGTACTTC	CASRTLAGKGYEQYF
-	TRBV20-1	-	TRBJ1-2	TGCAGTGCTAGAGTCCTCCAGGCCCCAACAGGAAGCGTGTATGGCTACACCTTC	CSARVLQAPTGSVYGYTF
-	TRBV14	-	TRBJ2-3	TGTGCCAGCACCATGGATGCGGCGGGGGCCCCCACAGATACGCAGTATTTT	CASTMDAAGAPTDTQYF
-	TRBV4-3	many	TRBJ2-7	TGCGCCAGCAGCCAAATTTTAGGGGGTGGCTACGAGCAGTACTTC	CASSQILGGGYEQYF
-	TRBV2	-	TRBJ1-4	TGTGCCAGCTATACTTCTCCGGACGGATTTGCAACTAATGAAAAACTGTTTTTT	CASYTSPDGFATNEKLFF
-	TRBV9	-	TRBJ2-5	TGTGCCAGCAGCGTAGCTACGGGCGAAGGGGAGACCCAGTACTTC	CASSVATGEGETQYF
TRBD1	TRBV18	-	TRBJ1-1	TGTGCCAGCTCTCCCAGACAGGGGGGGGAAAACACTGAAGCTTTCTTT	CASSPRQGGENTEAFF
-	TRBV6-5	-	TRBJ1-4	TGTGCCAGCAGCATGACAGCAACTAAGGAAAAACTGTTTTTT	CASSMTATKEKLFF
TRBD2	TRBV28	-	TRBJ2-5	TGTGCCAGCAGGGCCATGCGGGGAGGGGACCAGTACTTC	CASRAMRGGDQYF
-	TRBV6-5	few	TRBJ2-3	TGTGCCAGCAGTTACTCCCCTAGCTTTGCCCCAGATACGCAGTATTTT	CASSYSPSFAPDTQYF
-	TRBV20-1	few	TRBJ2-5	TGCAGTGCTAAGGCACAGCCGGGAGAGACCCAGTACTTC	CSAKAQPGETQYF
-	TRBV7-6	-	TRBJ2-7	TGTGCCAGCAGCTCCGAGCAGGGGGGGACCTACGAGCAGTACTTC	CASSSEQGGTYEQYF
-	TRBV20-1	-	TRBJ1-5	TGCAGTGCTACCCAAGACGCCGGGCCCTTAATCAGCCTCCAGCATTTT	CSATQDAGPLISLQHF
-	TRBV6-6	-	TRBJ1-1	TGTGCCAGCAGTTACCCCCAAGGACAGCCGAACACTGAAGCTTTCTTT	CASSYPQGQPNTEAFF
TRBD1	TRBV7-2	-	TRBJ2-7	TGTACCAGCAGCCTCGGGACAGCAGAAGAGGTTCAGTACTTC	CTSSLGTAEEVQYF
TRBD1	TRBV28	-	TRBJ2-7	TGTGCCAGCAGTTTACAGTCAGGGGGCCGCAATGAGCAGTACTTC	CASSLQSGGRNEQYF
TRBD2	TRBV6-2/TRBV6-3	-	TRBJ2-5	TGTGCCACCTCACTAGCGGGGTTAGTAGAGACCCAGTACTTC	CATSLAGLVETQYF
TRBD2	TRBV3-1	-	TRBJ2-7	TGTGCCAGCAGCCAAACAGCGGGGGATACCTACGAGAAGTACTTC	CASSQTAGDTYEKYF
-	TRBV6-1	few	TRBJ2-3	TGTGCCAGCAGTGAATGGGTAGCTACTATATTCACAGATACGCAGTATTTT	CASSEWVATIFTDTQYF